Below, 21 T cell receptor beta chains from the same sample are listed, as sequenced in a study of blood T cell repertoires in COVID-19. Profiled with immunoSEQ multiplex PCR; TCRdb holds only in-frame clones, not every one. Counted here are 650,000 to 800,000 clones, more than 80% occurring once; the ten biggest clones make up roughly 0.25%. Material for sequencing was peripheral blood. The receptors derive from a woman aged 18 to 35 with acute or convalescent COVID-19.

V gene TRBV5-6 combines with J gene TRBJ1-5; D perhaps matches TRBD1 (5 bases). The germline V gene encodes CDR1 SGHDT and CDR2 YYEEEE. This CDR3 contains 15 residues. The V end lost 4 bases, the J end lost 5 bases, and 16 bases lay between the germline ends. The CDR3 loop reads CASSPWAGSDQPQHF. The CDR3 DNA sequence: TGTGCCAGCAGCCCGTGGGCAGGGTCTGATCAGCCCCAGCATTTT.

V usage is TRBV27 and J usage is TRBJ2-7; the D gene is possibly TRBD2 (6 bases). The CDR3 is made up of 15 amino acids. V was pared by 4 bases and J by 2 bases, with 15 bases between. From germline, CDR1 is MNHEY and CDR2 SMNVEV (reference sequence). CDR3 DNA sequence: TGTGCCAGCAGTTCCACCGGGACTCATCCCTACGAGCAGTACTTC. Its translation is CASSSTGTHPYEQYF.

The chain uses TRBV7-6 and TRBJ1-3; D uncertain. Trimming stripped 0 bases from V and 2 bases from J, with 8 bases between. Germline V gene data show CDR1 as SGHVS and CDR2 as FNYEAQ. The CDR3 is made up of 15 amino acids. The CDR3 coding sequence is TGTGCCAGCAGCTTAGCTGAGGCCCCTGGAAACACCATATATTTT. Its protein product is CASSLAEAPGNTIYF. The variable domain in full, completed from reference TRBV7-6 and TRBJ1-3, reads GAGVSQSPRYKVTKRGQDVALRCDPISGHVSLYWYRQALGQGPEFLTYFNYEAQQDKSGLPNDRFSAERPEGSISTLTIQRTEQRDSAMYRCASSLAEAPGNTIYFGEGSWLTVV.

This clone was counted only a few times. Other DNA sequences in this sample translate to the same CDR3. The J gene is TRBJ1-2, the V gene TRBV7-2; 7 positions agree with TRBD1. CDR1 and CDR2 (germline): SGHTA, FQGNSA. Trimming at V came to 4 bases and at J to 1 base, leaving 3 bases not matched to a gene. The CDR3 totals 14 residues. The CDR3 loop reads CASSSNRGNYGYTF. The DNA of the CDR3 is TGTGCCAGCAGCTCCAACAGGGGTAACTATGGCTACACCTTC. Full variable domain (remainder filled in from reference TRBV7-2 and TRBJ1-2): GAGVSQSPSNKVTEKGKDVELRCDPISGHTALYWYRQSLGQGLEFLIYFQGNSAPDKSGLPSDRFSAERTGGSVSTLTIQRTQQEDSAVYLCASSSNRGNYGYTFGSGTRLTVV.

The chain combines TRBV7-8 with TRBJ1-2; perhaps TRBD1 as D (6 bases). This CDR3 region has 14 residues. Germline CDR1 is SGHVS and CDR2 is FQNEAQ. The V gene lost 5 bases and the J gene lost 2 bases, with 12 bases spanning the gap. The DNA for the CDR3 is TGTGCCAGCAGCCTTGACAGGCCCAACTATGGCTACACCTTC. Amino acids: CASSLDRPNYGYTF.

J is TRBJ1-5 and V is TRBV18, with D hard to call. In germline, CDR1 is KGHSH, CDR2 LQKENI. This CDR3 is built from 13 residues. Trimming left V 3 bases short and J 4 bases short, with 7 bases between. The CDR3 protein is CASSPGNNQPQHF. The CDR3 nucleotides read TGTGCCAGCTCACCGGGCAATAATCAGCCCCAGCATTTT. The full variable domain, its missing parts supplied by reference TRBV18 and TRBJ1-5, is NAGVMQNPRHLVRRRGQEARLRCSPMKGHSHVYWYRQLPEEGLKFMVYLQKENIIDESGMPKERFSAEFPKEGPSILRIQQVVRGDSAAYFCASSPGNNQPQHFGDGTRLSIL.

J is TRBJ2-2 and V is TRBV5-1, with D perhaps TRBD1 (5 bases). CDR1 and CDR2 from the germline V gene are SGHRS and YFSETQ. The V end was cut by 0 bases, the J end by 7 bases, with 13 bases between. This CDR3 is built from 15 residues. For the CDR3, the DNA is TGCGCCAGCAGCTTGGCGGCAGGGTTTAACGGGGAGCTGTTTTTT. Protein sequence: CASSLAAGFNGELFF.

The chain uses TRBV11-1 and TRBJ1-2; 10 nucleotides line up with TRBD1. CDR1 is SGHAT, CDR2 FQDESV, per germline (reference sequence). CDR3 length: 14 residues. With V trimmed by 4 bases and J by 7 bases, 6 bases remained unmatched. The CDR3 coding sequence is TGTGCCAGCAGCTCCGGGACAGGGGCAGGTGGCTACACCTTC. Translating gives CASSSGTGAGGYTF.

V usage is TRBV1 and J usage is TRBJ1-2; whether TRBD1, the table's D call, matches the DNA was not checked. TRBV1 is shown as a pseudogene. CDR3 length: 17 amino acids. CDR3 loop: CTSSQDRERQAYYGYTF. The CDR3 DNA sequence: TGCACCAGCAGCCAAGATAGGGAGCGACAGGCTTACTATGGCTACACCTTC.

The chain uses TRBV30 and TRBJ1-3, with D possibly matching TRBD1 (6 bases). V was trimmed by 7 bases and J by 4 bases, leaving 14 bases between them. CDR1 is GTSNPN, CDR2 SVGIG, per germline (reference sequence). The CDR3 runs to 13 residues. The CDR3 sequence: CASARTAGNTIYF. The CDR3 DNA is TGTGCCTCCGCCAGGACAGCGGGAAACACCATATATTTT.

The CDR3: CASSLPTGGYSPLHF. The DNA for the CDR3 is TGCGCCAGCAGCCTACCGACAGGGGGATATTCACCCCTCCACTTT. This chain uses TRBV5-1 with TRBJ1-6; 9 nucleotides agree with TRBD1. Germline V gene sequence: CDR1 SGHRS, CDR2 YFSETQ. Trimming took 4 bases from V and 8 from J; bases not matched to a gene: 7. CDR3 length: 15 amino acids.

The rearrangement links TRBV7-9 to TRBJ1-2; 8 nucleotides agree with TRBD1. This CDR3 has 14 residues. The germline gives CDR1 SEHNR, CDR2 FQNEAQ (reference sequence). Unmatched junction bases numbered 3, after V lost 2 bases and J lost 4 bases. The CDR3 sequence: CASSLPGGGYGYTF. Written as DNA, the CDR3 is TGTGCCAGCAGCTTACCAGGGGGCGGCTATGGCTACACCTTC.

A word on this clone: This same CDR3 is encoded by further DNA sequences in the sample. This chain uses TRBV7-2 with TRBJ2-1, with a tentative D call TRBD1 (5 bases). V dropped 1 base and J dropped 5 bases, with 12 bases sitting between them. Per the germline V gene, CDR1 is SGHTA and CDR2 is FQGNSA. The CDR3 extends over 15 amino acids. This chain's CDR3 is CASSLGQGSHNEQFF. CDR3 coding DNA: TGTGCCAGCAGCTTAGGGCAGGGCAGTCACAATGAGCAGTTCTTC.

V is TRBV11-2 and J is TRBJ1-2, with D possibly being TRBD1 (5 bases). Deletions cut 3 bases from V and 0 bases from J, with 14 bases between. Germline-derived CDR1 and CDR2 are SGHAT and FQNNGV. CDR3 length: 16 residues. The CDR3 is CASSLGRAIPNYGYTF. CDR3 DNA: TGTGCCAGCAGCTTGGGCAGGGCGATCCCTAACTATGGCTACACCTTC.

This chain links TRBV30 with TRBJ1-1, with D possibly being TRBD1 (5 bases). This CDR3 is 15 amino acids long. V lost 4 bases, J lost 1 base, and 16 bases lay in between. In germline, CDR1 is GTSNPN, CDR2 SVGIG (reference sequence). The CDR3 coding sequence is TGTGCCTGGATCCCAAGGCAGGGTGCGAACACTGAAGCTTTCTTT. Translating it yields CAWIPRQGANTEAFF.

The V gene is TRBV29-1, the J gene TRBJ2-5; D may be TRBD1 (5 bases). With 1 base removed from V and 5 bases from J, the gap between germline ends came to 17 bases. In germline, CDR1 is SQVTM, CDR2 ANQGSEA. The CDR3 extends over 15 amino acids. CDR3 nucleotides: TGCAGCGTTGAAGCCCCGGCAGGGATTGCGGAGACCCAGTACTTC. Protein product: CSVEAPAGIAETQYF.

The gene calls are TRBV28 and TRBJ2-3, with TRBD1 as a possible D gene (5 bases). This CDR3 is 15 amino acids long. V gave up 5 bases and J gave up 4 bases, with 16 bases separating them. Germline CDR1 and CDR2: MDHEN and SYDVKM. In DNA, the CDR3 is TGTGCCAGCAGTAAAGGGGCAGGGTGGGCAGATACGCAGTATTTT. Protein product: CASSKGAGWADTQYF.

The V call is TRBV28, the J call TRBJ1-1, with TRBD1 as a possible D gene (6 bases). The germline V gene has CDR1 MDHEN and CDR2 SYDVKM. CDR3 size: 13 residues. Between the trimmed V and J ends, which lost 1 base and 6 bases, there was a span of 9 bases. CDR3: CASSLSDSSEAFF. CDR3 DNA: TGTGCCAGCAGTTTATCGGACAGTTCTGAAGCTTTCTTT.

This chain links TRBV7-6 with TRBJ1-4, with D unresolved. The CDR3 is 15 amino acids. Germline V gene sequence: CDR1 SGHVS, CDR2 FNYEAQ. V was clipped by 0 bases and J by 5 bases, with 10 bases between them. CDR3 DNA: TGTGCCAGCAGCTTAGCGGGTTCCGGGAATGAAAAACTGTTTTTT. Translating gives CASSLAGSGNEKLFF.

The chain employs TRBV11-2 and TRBJ1-4, with 7 bases matching TRBD1. Germline CDR1 is SGHAT and CDR2 is FQNNGV. The CDR3 consists of 16 residues. J lost 4 bases, V lost 7 bases, and 12 bases had no gene match. CDR3 DNA sequence: TGTGCCAGCACCAAACTCCCGGGACAGAATAATGAAAAACTGTTTTTT. This sequence encodes CASTKLPGQNNEKLFF.

This chain links TRBV7-6 with TRBJ2-7; 9 positions agree with TRBD1. The junction had 6 bases not matched to a gene; V was cut back by 7 bases and J by 2 bases. Germline V gene sequence: CDR1 SGHVS, CDR2 FNYEAQ. This CDR3 spans 14 amino acids. The chain's CDR3 is CASTRTGAAYEQYF. CDR3 in DNA: TGTGCCAGCACCAGGACAGGGGCGGCCTACGAGCAGTACTTC.